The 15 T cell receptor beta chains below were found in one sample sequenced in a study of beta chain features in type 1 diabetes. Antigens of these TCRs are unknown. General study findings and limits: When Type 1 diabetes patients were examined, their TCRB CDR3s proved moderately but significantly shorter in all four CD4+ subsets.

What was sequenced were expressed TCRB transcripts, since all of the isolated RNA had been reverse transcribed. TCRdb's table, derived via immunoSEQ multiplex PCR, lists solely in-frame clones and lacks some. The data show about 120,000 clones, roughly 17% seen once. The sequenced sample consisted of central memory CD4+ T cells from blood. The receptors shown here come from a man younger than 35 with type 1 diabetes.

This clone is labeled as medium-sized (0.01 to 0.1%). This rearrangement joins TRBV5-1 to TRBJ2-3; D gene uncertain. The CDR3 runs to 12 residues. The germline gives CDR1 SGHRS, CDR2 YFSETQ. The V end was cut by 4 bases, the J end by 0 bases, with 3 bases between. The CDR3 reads CASSTSTDTQYF. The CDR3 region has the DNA TGCGCCAGCAGCACAAGCACAGATACGCAGTATTTT.

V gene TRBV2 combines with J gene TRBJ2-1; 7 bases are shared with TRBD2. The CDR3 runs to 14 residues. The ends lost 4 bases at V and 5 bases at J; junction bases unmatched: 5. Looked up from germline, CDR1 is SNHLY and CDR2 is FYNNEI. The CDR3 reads CASSVEGGNNEQFF. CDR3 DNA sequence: TGTGCCAGCAGTGTCGAGGGAGGGAACAATGAGCAGTTCTTC.

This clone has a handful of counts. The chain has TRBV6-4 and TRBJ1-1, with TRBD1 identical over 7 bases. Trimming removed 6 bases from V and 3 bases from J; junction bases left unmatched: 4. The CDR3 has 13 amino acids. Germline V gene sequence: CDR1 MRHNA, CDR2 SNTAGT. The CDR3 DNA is TGTGCCAGCAGGGACAGGTGGGACACTGAAGCTTTCTTT. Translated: CASRDRWDTEAFF.

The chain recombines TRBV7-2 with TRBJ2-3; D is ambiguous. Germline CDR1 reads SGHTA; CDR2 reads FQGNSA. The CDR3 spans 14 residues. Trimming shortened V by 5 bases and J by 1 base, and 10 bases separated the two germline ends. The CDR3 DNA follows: TGTGCCAGCAGCGGGCGGAGCGGCACAGATACGCAGTATTTT. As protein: CASSGRSGTDTQYF.

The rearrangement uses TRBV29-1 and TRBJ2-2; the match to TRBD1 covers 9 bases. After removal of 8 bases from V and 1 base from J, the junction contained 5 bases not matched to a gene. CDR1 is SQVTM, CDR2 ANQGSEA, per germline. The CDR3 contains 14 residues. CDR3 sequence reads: CSIGTGKNTGELFF. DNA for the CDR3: TGCAGCATTGGGACAGGGAAGAACACCGGGGAGCTGTTTTTT.

The CDR3, as DNA: TGCAGCGTCCGACAGGGGGCCAACTATGGCTACACCTTC. Translation: CSVRQGANYGYTF. This chain joins TRBV29-1 and TRBJ1-2; 10 bases agree with TRBD1. Germline loops: CDR1 SQVTM, CDR2 ANQGSEA. There are 13 residues in the CDR3. The junction had 3 bases not matched to a gene; V was cut back by 6 bases and J by 2 bases.

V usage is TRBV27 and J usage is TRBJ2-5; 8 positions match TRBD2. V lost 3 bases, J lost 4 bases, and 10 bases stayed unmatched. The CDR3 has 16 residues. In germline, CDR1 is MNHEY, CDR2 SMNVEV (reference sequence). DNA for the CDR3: TGTGCCAGCAGTTTCCCGGGGGGACTAGTGAGAGAGACCCAGTACTTC. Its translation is CASSFPGGLVRETQYF.

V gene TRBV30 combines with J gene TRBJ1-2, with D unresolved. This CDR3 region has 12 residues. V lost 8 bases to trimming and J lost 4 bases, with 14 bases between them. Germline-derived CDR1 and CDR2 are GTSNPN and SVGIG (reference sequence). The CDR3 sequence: CAHETRPYGYTF. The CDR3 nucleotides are TGTGCCCACGAGACACGGCCCTATGGCTACACCTTC.

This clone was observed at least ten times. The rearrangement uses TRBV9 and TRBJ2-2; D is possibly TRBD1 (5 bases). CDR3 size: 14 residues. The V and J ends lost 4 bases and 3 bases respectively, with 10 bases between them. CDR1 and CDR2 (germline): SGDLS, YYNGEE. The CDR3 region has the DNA TGTGCCAGCAGCAAAACAGGCTACACCGGGGAGCTGTTTTTT. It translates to CASSKTGYTGELFF.

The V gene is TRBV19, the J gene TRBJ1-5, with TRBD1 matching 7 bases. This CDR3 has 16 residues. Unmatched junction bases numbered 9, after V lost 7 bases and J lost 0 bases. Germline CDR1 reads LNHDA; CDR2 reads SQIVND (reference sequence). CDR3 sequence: CASTRQGQYSNQPQHF. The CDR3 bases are TGTGCCAGTACCCGACAGGGTCAATATAGCAATCAGCCCCAGCATTTT.

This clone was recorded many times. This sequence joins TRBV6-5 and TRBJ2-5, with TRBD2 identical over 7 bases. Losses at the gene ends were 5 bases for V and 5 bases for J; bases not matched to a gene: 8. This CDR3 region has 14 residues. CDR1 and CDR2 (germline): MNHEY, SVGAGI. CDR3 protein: CASSPQTSRETQYF. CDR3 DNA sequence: TGTGCCAGCAGTCCCCAGACTAGCCGGGAGACCCAGTACTTC.

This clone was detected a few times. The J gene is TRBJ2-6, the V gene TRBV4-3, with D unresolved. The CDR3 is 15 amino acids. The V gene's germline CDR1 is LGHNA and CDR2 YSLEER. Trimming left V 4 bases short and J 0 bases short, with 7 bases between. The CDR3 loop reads CASSLTPSGANVLTF. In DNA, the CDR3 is TGCGCCAGCAGCCTTACCCCCTCTGGGGCCAACGTCCTGACTTTC.

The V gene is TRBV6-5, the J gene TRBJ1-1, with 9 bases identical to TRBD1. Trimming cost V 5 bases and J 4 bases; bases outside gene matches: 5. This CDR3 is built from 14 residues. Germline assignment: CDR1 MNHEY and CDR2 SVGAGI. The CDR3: CASSAQGAGTEAFF. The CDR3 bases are TGTGCCAGCAGTGCACAGGGGGCAGGCACTGAAGCTTTCTTT.

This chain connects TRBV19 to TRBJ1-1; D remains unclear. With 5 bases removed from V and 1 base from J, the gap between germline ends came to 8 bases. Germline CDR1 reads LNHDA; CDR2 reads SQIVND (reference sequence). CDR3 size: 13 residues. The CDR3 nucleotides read TGTGCCAGTAGTCGGGGTTCGAACACTGAAGCTTTCTTT. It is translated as CASSRGSNTEAFF. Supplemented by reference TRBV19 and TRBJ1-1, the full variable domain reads DGGITQSPKYLFRKEGQNVTLSCEQNLNHDAMYWYRQDPGQGLRLIYYSQIVNDFQKGDIAEGYSVSREKKESFPLTVTSAQKNPTAFYLCASSRGSNTEAFFGQGTRLTVV.

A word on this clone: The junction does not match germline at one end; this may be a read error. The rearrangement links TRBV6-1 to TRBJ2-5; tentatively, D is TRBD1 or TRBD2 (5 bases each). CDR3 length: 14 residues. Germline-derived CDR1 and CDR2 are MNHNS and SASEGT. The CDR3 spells CASITPGTQATQYF. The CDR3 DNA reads TGTGCCAGCATCACGCCCGGGACCCAAGCGACCCAGTACTTC.